This entry lists 20 T cell receptor beta chains sequenced from one sample in a study of cytomegalovirus exposure and HLA in healthy donors. With 60 Vbeta and 13 Jbeta primers, the PCR was carried out. The method was immunoSEQ multiplex PCR; TCRdb's version includes in-frame clones alone and lacks a portion of them. The sample holds around 270,000 clones, 80% seen once. Sequencing was carried out using PBMCs. These TCRs come from a girl aged 2 to 10 in good health and CMV-seronegative.

This clone has only a few counts. This chain uses TRBV7-3 with TRBJ2-1, with 7 bases identical to TRBD2. This CDR3 is 16 amino acids long. Germline CDR1 reads SGHTA; CDR2 reads FQGTGA. Trimming removed 2 bases from V and 2 bases from J; junction bases left unmatched: 6. The CDR3 loop reads CASSLRPSGPYNEQFF. The CDR3 coding sequence is TGTGCCAGCAGCTTACGTCCTAGCGGTCCCTACAATGAGCAGTTCTTC.

V gene TRBV7-6 combines with J gene TRBJ2-1; possibly TRBD1 for D (6 bases). V lost 4 bases to trimming and J lost 7 bases, with 14 bases between them. Germline V gives CDR1 SGHVS, CDR2 FNYEAQ. The CDR3 is 14 amino acids. CDR3 amino acids: CASSSPDRYNEQFF. DNA for the CDR3: TGTGCCAGCAGCTCACCTGACAGGTATAATGAGCAGTTCTTC.

The CDR3 DNA reads as TGTGCCAGCAGCGTAACCGCAGGGCGATATGACAATGAGCAGTTCTTC. Amino acid sequence: CASSVTAGRYDNEQFF. This chain connects TRBV11-2 to TRBJ2-1; D perhaps matches TRBD1 (5 bases). CDR1 and CDR2 from the germline V gene are SGHAT and FQNNGV. Trimming removed 5 bases from V and 5 bases from J, with 19 bases in between. The CDR3 is made up of 16 amino acids.

The chain couples TRBV5-1 to TRBJ2-1; weak D call: TRBD2 (7 bases). Looked up from germline, CDR1 is SGHRS and CDR2 is YFSETQ. CDR3 size: 15 residues. Trimming shortened V by 5 bases and J by 3 bases, and 15 bases separated the two germline ends. CDR3 protein: CASRVRGGHYNEQFF. The CDR3 DNA follows: TGCGCCAGCAGGGTAAGGGGGGGTCACTACAATGAGCAGTTCTTC.

V gene TRBV2 combines with J gene TRBJ2-5, with a tentative D call TRBD1 (6 bases). The J call is in doubt because the DNA end fits TRBJ2-7 better. From germline, CDR1 is SNHLY and CDR2 FYNNEI. CDR3 length: 10 amino acids. CDR3: CASKGDEQYF. CDR3 in DNA: TGTGCCAGCAAGGGGGACGAGCAGTACTTC.

V usage is TRBV2 and J usage is TRBJ2-3, with D possibly matching TRBD2 (5 bases). V lost 4 bases, J lost 2 bases, and 19 bases lay in between. Germline V gives CDR1 SNHLY, CDR2 FYNNEI. The CDR3 is 17 residues long. This CDR3 reads CASSVSSLRRVTDTQYF. For the CDR3, the DNA is TGTGCCAGCAGTGTCAGTTCGCTCCGGCGGGTCACAGATACGCAGTATTTT.

This clone appeared a single time. The chain joins TRBV4-1 to TRBJ2-3; perhaps TRBD1 as D (6 bases). The length of the CDR3 is 18 residues. The germline V gene encodes CDR1 MGHRA and CDR2 YSYEKL. Trimming took off 1 base at V and 4 bases at J, with 21 bases between the two ends. In nucleotides, the CDR3 is TGCGCCAGCAGCCAAGTAATGGGGGCCCTGAAGGAGGCAGATACGCAGTATTTT. This sequence encodes CASSQVMGALKEADTQYF.

This clone was found once. The genes are TRBV5-6 and TRBJ2-2; no clear D gene. CDR3 length equals 13 residues. Trimming shortened V by 3 bases and J by 8 bases, and 11 bases separated the two germline ends. The germline CDR1 and CDR2 sequences are SGHDT and YYEEEE. CDR3 DNA sequence: TGTGCCAGCAGCTCCCTCTCCCGGGGGGAGCTGTTTTTT. It yields the protein CASSSLSRGELFF.

The chain carries TRBV13 and TRBJ1-5; maybe TRBD1 (5 bases). CDR3 length equals 16 residues. With 0 bases removed from V and 7 bases from J, the gap between germline ends came to 16 bases. Germline CDR1 reads PRHDT; CDR2 reads FYEKMQ (reference sequence). For the CDR3, the DNA is TGTGCCAGCAGCTTAGGTCGGGGGGTTCGGGGACAGCCCCAGCATTTT. It codes for CASSLGRGVRGQPQHF.

The table lists this clone with a few counts. This chain connects TRBV27 to TRBJ2-7, with 8 bases that match TRBD1. The V segment lost 2 bases and the J segment 3 bases; nucleotides outside the gene matches: 6. The CDR3 consists of 15 residues. The germline V gene has CDR1 MNHEY and CDR2 SMNVEV (reference sequence). This CDR3 is CASSLGGTGVYEQYF. The CDR3 DNA reads TGTGCCAGCAGTTTAGGCGGGACAGGAGTCTACGAGCAGTACTTC.

V usage is TRBV11-2 and J usage is TRBJ1-4; possible D gene TRBD1, 5 bases. The CDR3 spans 12 residues. V was cut by 8 bases and J by 7 bases, with 11 bases left in between. From germline, CDR1 is SGHAT and CDR2 FQNNGV. The CDR3 sequence is CASSGRGEKLFF. The CDR3 nucleotides are TGTGCCAGCTCCGGGAGGGGTGAAAAACTGTTTTTT.

The V and J genes are TRBV10-2 and TRBJ1-2; 10 nucleotides match TRBD1. J lost 0 bases, V lost 3 bases, and 4 bases had no gene match. The CDR3 spans 16 residues. Germline values: CDR1 WSHSY, CDR2 SAAADI. CDR3 DNA sequence: TGCGCCAGCAGTGACGGACAGGGGGTTTCTAACTATGGCTACACCTTC. This translates into CASSDGQGVSNYGYTF.

The rearrangement links TRBV7-9 to TRBJ1-5; the match to TRBD1 covers 8 bases. Trimming removed 1 base from V and 7 bases from J; junction bases left unmatched: 6. Germline V gene lookup returns CDR1 SEHNR and CDR2 FQNEAQ (reference sequence). This CDR3 contains 15 residues. As DNA, the CDR3 is TGTGCCAGCAGCTTAGTGTACAGGGGGGACCAGCCCCAGCATTTT. Translated, it gives CASSLVYRGDQPQHF. Looking up the rest from reference TRBV7-9 and TRBJ1-5 gives the full variable domain: DTGVSQNPRHKITKRGQNVTFRCDPISEHNRLYWYRQTLGQGPEFLTYFQNEAQLEKSRLLSDRFSAERPKGSFSTLEIQRTEQGDSAMYLCASSLVYRGDQPQHFGDGTRLSIL.

This chain links TRBV19 with TRBJ1-5, with D unresolved. Trimming took off 1 base at V and 0 bases at J, with 10 bases between the two ends. Germline values: CDR1 LNHDA, CDR2 SQIVND (reference sequence). This CDR3 is built from 16 residues. The CDR3 loop is CASSIGHGYSNQPQHF. CDR3 nucleotides: TGTGCCAGTAGTATAGGACACGGCTATAGCAATCAGCCCCAGCATTTT.

This clone was observed a few times. V is TRBV2 and J is TRBJ1-2; D unresolved. CDR1 and CDR2 from the germline V gene are SNHLY and FYNNEI. This CDR3 is built from 15 residues. Trimming took 5 bases from V and 7 from J, leaving 20 bases between them. Here the CDR3 reads CASSKERRGGFGYTF. CDR3 DNA sequence: TGTGCCAGCAGTAAAGAACGTCGGGGAGGATTTGGCTACACCTTC. Using reference TRBV2 and TRBJ1-2 for the parts outside the CDR3, the full variable domain is EPEVTQTPSHQVTQMGQEVILRCVPISNHLYFYWYRQILGQKVEFLVSFYNNEISEKSEIFDDQFSVERPDGSNFTLKIRSTKLEDSAMYFCASSKERRGGFGYTFGSGTRLTVV.

The chain uses TRBV25-1 and TRBJ2-7; TRBD2 agrees at 9 bases. Germline V gene sequence: CDR1 MGHDK, CDR2 SYGVNS. This CDR3 has 17 residues. J lost 5 bases, V lost 0 bases, and 11 bases had no gene match. The CDR3 nucleotides read TGTGCCAGCAGTGAATATCGGCTAGCGGGATGGTTCGACGAGCAGTACTTC. This codes for CASSEYRLAGWFDEQYF.

The CDR3 bases are TGTGCCAGCAGACCTACAGGGGGCTCCTACAATGAGCAGTTCTTC. It is translated as CASRPTGGSYNEQFF. The chain joins TRBV6-5 to TRBJ2-1; 8 nucleotides agree with TRBD1. V dropped 6 bases and J dropped 0; count of bases not matched to a gene: 4. This CDR3 region has 15 residues. Germline assignment: CDR1 MNHEY and CDR2 SVGAGI.

The V gene is TRBV7-3, the J gene TRBJ2-3; 8 bases are shared with TRBD2. From germline, CDR1 is SGHTA and CDR2 FQGTGA. The CDR3 runs to 14 residues. With V trimmed by 5 bases and J by 6 bases, 7 bases remained unmatched. The DNA for the CDR3 is TGTGCCAGCAGCGCCCGGGAGGGAGGTGATACGCAGTATTTT. Amino acids: CASSAREGGDTQYF.

Only a few counts were recorded for this clone. The identical CDR3 is also encoded by other nucleotide sequences in the sample. The V gene is TRBV18, the J gene TRBJ2-7; 8 bases map to TRBD1. The germline V gene encodes CDR1 KGHSH and CDR2 LQKENI. Trimming took 4 bases from V and 3 from J; bases not matched to a gene: 2. The CDR3 contains 13 residues. The CDR3 is CASSLGTGYEQYF. The CDR3 DNA reads TGTGCCAGCTCACTCGGGACAGGCTACGAGCAGTACTTC.

This rearrangement joins TRBV2 to TRBJ1-1; D gene uncertain. This CDR3 is 16 amino acids long. Trimming stripped 4 bases from V and 5 bases from J, with 20 bases between. The germline CDR1 and CDR2 sequences are SNHLY and FYNNEI. The CDR3 here is CASSGRGARAETEAFF. CDR3 DNA: TGTGCCAGCAGTGGGCGTGGTGCGAGGGCGGAAACTGAAGCTTTCTTT.